This TCR beta chain is from a study of monozygotic twins with inflammatory bowel disease. Germline V CDR1 and CDR2: SGHRS, YFSETQ. The CDR3 loop spans 19 amino acids. Concerning this clonotype itself: Its matching antigen is unknown.

For each CDR3 protein, TCRdb gives one entry from its re-call of the 5' RACE reads, without DNA. The sample data list 150,000 to 200,000 distinct CDR3 sequences. Whole-study findings and limits: Support was lacking for any single strong IBD-associated signal or clonotype. Part of the variability in patient repertoires may have come from differing immunosuppressive treatments. People with IBD had fewer clonotypes in common with others than healthy twins did, especially with disease activity.

The genes are TRBV5-1 and TRBJ2-6; TCRdb returns TRBD1, unconfirmable since there is no DNA. Material for sequencing was blood. This sequence was found in a human donor with ulcerative colitis or Crohn's disease, or a healthy co-twin of an affected twin (not recorded which). The CDR3 reads CASSLTGTGGLSGANVLTF. Filled out from reference TRBV5-1 and TRBJ2-6, the complete variable domain reads KAGVTQTPRYLIKTRGQQVTLSCSPISGHRSVSWYQQTPGQGLQFLFEYFSETQRNKGNFPGRFSGRQFSNSRSEMNVSTLELGDSALYLCASSLTGTGGLSGANVLTFGAGSRLTVL.